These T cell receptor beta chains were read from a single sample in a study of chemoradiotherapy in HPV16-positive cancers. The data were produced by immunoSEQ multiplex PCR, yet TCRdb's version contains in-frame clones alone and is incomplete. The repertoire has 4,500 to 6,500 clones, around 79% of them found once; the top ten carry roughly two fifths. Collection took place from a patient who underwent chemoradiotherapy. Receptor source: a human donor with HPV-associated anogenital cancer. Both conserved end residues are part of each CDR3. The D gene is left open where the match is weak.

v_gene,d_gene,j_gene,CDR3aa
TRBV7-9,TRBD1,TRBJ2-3,CASSHRPGTGTDTQYF
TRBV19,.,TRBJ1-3,CASSIGIGNTIYF
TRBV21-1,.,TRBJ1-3,CAGNRVSLGNTIYF
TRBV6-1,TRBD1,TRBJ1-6,CASSVGQRNNSPLHF
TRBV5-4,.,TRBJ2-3,CASSLPGIDTQYF
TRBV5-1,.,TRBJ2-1,CASSLHRENNEQFF
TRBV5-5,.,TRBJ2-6,CASSFSRGAFSGANVLTF
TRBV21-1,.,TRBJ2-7,CASSVEDRTYEQYF
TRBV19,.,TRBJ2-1,CASKDQGPYNEQFF
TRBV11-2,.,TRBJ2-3,CASSLVGTGADTQYF
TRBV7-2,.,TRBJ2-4,CASSPPGGTQGIQYF
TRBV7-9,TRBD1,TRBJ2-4,CASSPRDSLAKNIQYF
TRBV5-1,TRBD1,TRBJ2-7,CASSLGQGSDEQYF
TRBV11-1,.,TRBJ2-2,CASSLRQFTGELFF
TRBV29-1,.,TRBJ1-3,CSAMGRFSGNTIYF
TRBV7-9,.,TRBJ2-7,CASSFKQGLLYEQYF
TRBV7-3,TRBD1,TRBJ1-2,CASSLKAGGAYYGYTF
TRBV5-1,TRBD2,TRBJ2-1,CASSSWASGPNEQFF
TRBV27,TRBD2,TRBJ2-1,CASRTSSINEQFF
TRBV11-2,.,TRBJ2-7,CASSLDLRYEQYF
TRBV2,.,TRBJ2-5,CASSEIGVGETQYF
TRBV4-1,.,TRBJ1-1,CASSQEFRPTEAFF
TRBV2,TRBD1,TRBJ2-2,CASSEGTGNTGELFF
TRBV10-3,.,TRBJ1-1,CAISGQRESDTEAFF
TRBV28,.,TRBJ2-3,CASTLGTDTQYF
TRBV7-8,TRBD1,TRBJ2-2,CASRQTGGLRTGELFF
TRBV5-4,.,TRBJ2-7,CASSLIGSPEQYF
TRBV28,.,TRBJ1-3,CASSRQTGHFYSGNTIYF
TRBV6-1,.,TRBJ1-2,CASSAGTFGYTF
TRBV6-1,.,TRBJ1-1,CASSEGDMNTEAFF
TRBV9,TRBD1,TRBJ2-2,CASSVGGGADGELFF
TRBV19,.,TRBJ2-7,CASSIGRGYEQYF
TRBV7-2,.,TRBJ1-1,CASSPGGRRTEAFF
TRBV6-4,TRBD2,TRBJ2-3,CASSESSGSTDTQYF
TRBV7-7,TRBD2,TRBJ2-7,CASSPGTSGTSGEQYF
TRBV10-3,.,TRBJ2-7,CATAKGGAPSSYEQYF
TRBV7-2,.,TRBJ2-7,CASSYGPLGEQYF
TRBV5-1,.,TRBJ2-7,CASSLGSSYEQYF
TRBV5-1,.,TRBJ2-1,CASSTTAEQFF
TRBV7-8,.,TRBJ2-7,CASSPDRPPPEEQYF
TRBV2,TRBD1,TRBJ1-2,CASSPGGTVTNYGYTF
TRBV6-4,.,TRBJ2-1,CASSDSGDDHNEQFF
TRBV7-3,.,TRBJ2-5,CASSPQGGYQETQYF
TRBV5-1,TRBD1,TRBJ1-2,CASSLARGPAYYGYTF